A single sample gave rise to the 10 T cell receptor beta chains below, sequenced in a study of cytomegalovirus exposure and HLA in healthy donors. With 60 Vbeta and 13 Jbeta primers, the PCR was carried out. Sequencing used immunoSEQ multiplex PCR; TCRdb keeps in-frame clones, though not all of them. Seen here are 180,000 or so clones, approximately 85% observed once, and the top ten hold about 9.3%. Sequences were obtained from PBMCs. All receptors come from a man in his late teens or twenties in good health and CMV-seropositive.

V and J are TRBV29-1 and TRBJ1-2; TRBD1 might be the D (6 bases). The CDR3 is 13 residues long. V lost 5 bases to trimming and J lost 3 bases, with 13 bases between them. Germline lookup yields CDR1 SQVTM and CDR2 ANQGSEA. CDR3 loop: CSVRGAGDYGYTF. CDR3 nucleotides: TGCAGCGTTCGGGGTGCAGGGGACTATGGCTACACCTTC.

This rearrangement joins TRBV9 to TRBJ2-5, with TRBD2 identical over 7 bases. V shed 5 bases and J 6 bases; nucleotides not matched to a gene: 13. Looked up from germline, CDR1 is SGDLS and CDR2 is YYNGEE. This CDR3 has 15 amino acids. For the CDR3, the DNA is TGTGCCAGCAGTGAAGATATTGCGGGGGTGAAGACCCAGTACTTC. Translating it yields CASSEDIAGVKTQYF.

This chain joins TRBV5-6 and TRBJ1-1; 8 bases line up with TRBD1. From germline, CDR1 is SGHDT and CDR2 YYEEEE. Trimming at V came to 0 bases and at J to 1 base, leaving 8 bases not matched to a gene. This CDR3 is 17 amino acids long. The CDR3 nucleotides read TGTGCCAGCAGCTTGGTCCTCCTTGGACAGGGGAACACTGAAGCTTTCTTT. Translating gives CASSLVLLGQGNTEAFF. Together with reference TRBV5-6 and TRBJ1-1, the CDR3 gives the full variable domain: DAGVTQSPTHLIKTRGQQVTLRCSPKSGHDTVSWYQQALGQGPQFIFQYYEEEERQRGNFPDRFSGHQFPNYSSELNVNALLLGDSALYLCASSLVLLGQGNTEAFFGQGTRLTVV.

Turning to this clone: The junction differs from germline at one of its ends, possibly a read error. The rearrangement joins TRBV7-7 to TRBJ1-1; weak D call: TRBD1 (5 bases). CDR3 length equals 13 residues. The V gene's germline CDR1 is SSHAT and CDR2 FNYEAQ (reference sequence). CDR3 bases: TGTGCTAGCAGCTTATCGGGGGGCACTGAAGCTTTCTTT. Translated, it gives CASSLSGGTEAFF.

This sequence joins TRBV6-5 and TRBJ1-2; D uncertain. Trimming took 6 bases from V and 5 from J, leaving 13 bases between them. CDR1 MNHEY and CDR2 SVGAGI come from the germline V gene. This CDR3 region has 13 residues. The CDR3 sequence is CASSLHHQYGYTF. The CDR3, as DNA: TGTGCCAGCAGCCTCCACCACCAGTATGGCTACACCTTC.

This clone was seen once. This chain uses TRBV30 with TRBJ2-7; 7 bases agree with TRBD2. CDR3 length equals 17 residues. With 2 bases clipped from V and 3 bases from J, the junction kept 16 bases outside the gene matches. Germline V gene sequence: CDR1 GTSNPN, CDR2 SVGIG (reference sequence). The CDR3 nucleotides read TGTGCCTGGAGTCCCACGGGGGGTGTCGTCGAATACTACGAGCAGTACTTC. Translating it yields CAWSPTGGVVEYYEQYF.

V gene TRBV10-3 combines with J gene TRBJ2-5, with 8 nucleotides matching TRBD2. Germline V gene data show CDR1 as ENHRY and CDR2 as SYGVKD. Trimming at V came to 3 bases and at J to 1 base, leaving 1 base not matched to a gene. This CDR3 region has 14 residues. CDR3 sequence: CAISETSGQETQYF. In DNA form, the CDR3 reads TGTGCCATCAGTGAAACTAGCGGCCAAGAGACCCAGTACTTC.

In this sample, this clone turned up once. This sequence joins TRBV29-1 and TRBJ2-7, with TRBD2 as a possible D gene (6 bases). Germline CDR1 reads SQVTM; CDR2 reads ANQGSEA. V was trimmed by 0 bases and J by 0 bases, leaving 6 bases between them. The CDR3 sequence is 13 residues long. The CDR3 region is CSVEDGSSYEQYF. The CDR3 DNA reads TGCAGCGTTGAAGACGGGAGCTCCTACGAGCAGTACTTC.

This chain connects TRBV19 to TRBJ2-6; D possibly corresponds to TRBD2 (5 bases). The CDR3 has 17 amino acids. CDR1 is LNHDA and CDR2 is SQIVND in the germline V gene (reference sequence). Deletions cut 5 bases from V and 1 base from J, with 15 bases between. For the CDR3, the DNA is TGTGCCAGTAGTGGGCTTTCAGCGGTTTCTGGGGCCAACGTCCTGACTTTC. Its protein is CASSGLSAVSGANVLTF.

The DNA for the CDR3 is TGCAGCGTTGGGTCAGGAAACGAGCAGTACTTC. Encoded protein: CSVGSGNEQYF. The chain employs TRBV29-1 and TRBJ2-7; D remains ambiguous. Germline-derived CDR1 and CDR2 are SQVTM and ANQGSEA. This CDR3 comprises 11 residues. V dropped 4 bases and J dropped 5 bases, with 9 bases sitting between them.